The rows below give T cell receptor beta chains drawn from one sample of a study of molecular identifiers for immune sequencing clone quantification. TCRdb used MiXCR to reprocess the PCR reads, holding one entry per CDR3 protein. Of approximately 630,000 distinct CDR3 sequences in the sample, approximately 24% are singletons; the top ten hold about 0.84%. Sequenced input: naive CD8+ T cells from blood, with Jurkat cell RNA spiked in. These receptors originate from a human donor in good health. Some libraries in this study had Jurkat cell RNA spiked in. CDR3s include the opening cysteine and the closing phenylalanine or tryptophan. A D gene is named only where the DNA matches it firmly. Rows may omit the clone size; those that give it use once, few, many or a size class.

v_gene	len	d_gene	abundance	j_gene	CDR3aa	CDR3nt
TRBV5-3	17	TRBD2	few	TRBJ2-7	CASGLTLAGGISYEQYF	TGTGCCAGCGGCTTGACCCTAGCGGGAGGGATATCCTACGAGCAGTACTTC
TRBV20-1	14	-	few	TRBJ2-7	CSARDYRETYEQYF	TGCAGTGCTAGAGATTACAGGGAAACGTACGAGCAGTACTTC
TRBV5-6	16	TRBD1	many	TRBJ1-1	CASSPGTASRGTEAFF	TGTGCCAGCAGCCCTGGGACAGCCTCCCGTGGGACTGAAGCTTTCTTT
TRBV12-3/TRBV12-4	14	-	many	TRBJ2-3	CASSLGTYTDTQYF	TGTGCCAGCAGTTTAGGGACCTATACAGATACGCAGTATTTT
TRBV4-1	15	-	-	TRBJ1-1	CASGQESRLNTEAFF	TGCGCCAGCGGCCAAGAGAGCAGGTTGAACACTGAAGCTTTCTTT
TRBV15	13	-	few	TRBJ2-3	CATSRVRFDTQYF	TGTGCCACCAGCAGAGTCCGTTTTGATACGCAGTATTTT
TRBV6-2/TRBV6-3	16	TRBD2	-	TRBJ2-3	CASTPASGGAYDAQYF	TGTGCCAGCACTCCTGCAAGCGGGGGGGCCTATGACGCCCAGTATTTT
TRBV20-1	15	-	-	TRBJ2-2	CSARGWDGVTGELFF	TGCAGTGCTAGGGGTTGGGACGGGGTTACCGGGGAGCTGTTTTTT
TRBV27	13	-	many	TRBJ1-1	CASKSQMNTEAFF	TGTGCCAGCAAAAGTCAGATGAACACTGAAGCTTTCTTT
TRBV27	17	-	-	TRBJ2-2	CASSPLRTRANTGELFF	TGTGCCAGCAGTCCGCTTCGGACACGAGCGAACACCGGGGAGCTGTTTTTT
TRBV10-3	12	-	few	TRBJ1-6	CAIQGPNSPLHF	TGTGCCATCCAGGGTCCCAATTCACCCCTCCACTTT
TRBV9	14	-	few	TRBJ2-7	CASSVGPAAYEQYF	TGTGCCAGCAGCGTAGGTCCTGCAGCCTACGAGCAGTACTTC
TRBV19	18	TRBD2	-	TRBJ2-3	CASSNDRASGAFTDTQYF	TGTGCCAGTAGTAATGATAGGGCTAGCGGAGCTTTCACAGATACGCAGTATTTT
TRBV4-1	16	-	many	TRBJ1-5	CASSPEGQIRNQPQHF	TGCGCCAGCAGCCCGGAAGGACAGATTAGAAATCAGCCCCAGCATTTT
TRBV6-2/TRBV6-3	15	TRBD2	many	TRBJ2-3	CASSPDLGLAYTQYF	TGTGCCAGCAGCCCCGACCTCGGACTAGCGTATACGCAGTATTTT
TRBV3-1	15	-	-	TRBJ2-2	CASSQERDLAWELFF	TGTGCCAGCAGCCAAGAGAGGGATCTTGCCTGGGAGCTGTTTTTT
TRBV7-9	14	TRBD1	few	TRBJ2-5	CASTLGQNEETQYF	TGTGCCAGCACCCTGGGACAGAACGAAGAGACCCAGTACTTC
TRBV19	15	TRBD2	many	TRBJ2-1	CASSIAGGMAGEQFF	TGTGCCAGTAGTATAGCCGGGGGGATGGCAGGTGAGCAGTTCTTC
TRBV5-3	13	-	-	TRBJ2-3	CASGQRTPDTQYF	TGTGCCAGCGGTCAACGGACCCCAGATACGCAGTATTTT
TRBV27	15	TRBD1	few	TRBJ2-7	CASSFVGQGAGEQYF	TGTGCCAGCAGTTTCGTGGGACAGGGGGCCGGAGAGCAGTACTTC
TRBV7-2	15	-	many	TRBJ2-3	CASSPGGGSADTQYF	TGTGCCAGCAGCCCAGGGGGCGGGAGTGCAGATACGCAGTATTTT
TRBV19	17	TRBD2	-	TRBJ2-3	CASSSPTSGGWSDTQYF	TGTGCCAGTAGTTCACCGACTAGCGGGGGGTGGTCAGATACGCAGTATTTT
TRBV13	17	TRBD2	-	TRBJ2-2	CASSSGLAGIGTGELFF	TGTGCCAGCAGCTCTGGACTAGCGGGAATAGGCACCGGGGAGCTGTTTTTT
TRBV6-2/TRBV6-3	13	-	-	TRBJ1-2	CASSYFDRYGYTF	TGTGCCAGCAGTTACTTCGACCGGTATGGCTACACCTTC
TRBV4-3	15	TRBD1	-	TRBJ2-7	CASSQDRGRTYEQYF	TGCGCCAGCAGCCAGGACAGGGGGCGCACCTACGAGCAGTACTTC
TRBV6-2/TRBV6-3	15	-	many	TRBJ1-5	CASSSDRIGNQPQHF	TGTGCCAGCAGTTCCGACCGTATTGGCAATCAGCCCCAGCATTTT
TRBV7-9	16	-	few	TRBJ2-1	CASSPSFSSSYNEQFF	TGTGCCAGCAGCCCGAGTTTCTCGAGCTCCTACAATGAGCAGTTCTTC
TRBV6-2/TRBV6-3	16	TRBD1	-	TRBJ2-3	CASTKRGQTLTDTQYF	TGTGCCAGCACAAAGAGGGGACAGACTCTCACAGATACGCAGTATTTT
TRBV7-6	15	-	-	TRBJ1-5	CASSADMGANQPQHF	TGTGCCAGCAGCGCCGATATGGGGGCAAATCAGCCCCAGCATTTT
TRBV12-3/TRBV12-4	13	TRBD1	-	TRBJ1-4	CASRTGRGEKLFF	TGTGCCAGCAGGACAGGGAGGGGTGAAAAACTGTTTTTT
TRBV29-1	15	TRBD2	many	TRBJ2-2	CSVEALAGSPGELFF	TGCAGCGTTGAAGCACTAGCGGGGTCCCCCGGGGAGCTGTTTTTT
TRBV6-2/TRBV6-3	14	-	-	TRBJ1-5	CASSYKGPNQPQHF	TGTGCCAGCAGTTATAAGGGACCCAATCAGCCCCAGCATTTT
TRBV28	14	-	many	TRBJ2-7	CASSLEGPRYEQYF	TGTGCCAGCAGTTTAGAGGGACCCCGGTACGAGCAGTACTTC
TRBV4-1	14	-	-	TRBJ2-1	CASSHQTVYNEQFF	TGCGCCAGCAGCCATCAGACAGTCTACAATGAGCAGTTCTTC
TRBV20-1	14	TRBD1	-	TRBJ1-5	CSASPTGLGQPQHF	TGCAGTGCTAGTCCGACAGGGCTAGGGCAGCCCCAGCATTTT
TRBV6-2/TRBV6-3	17	TRBD1	many	TRBJ1-1	CASSPMDRVARNTEAFF	TGTGCCAGCTCCCCGATGGACAGGGTAGCTCGGAACACTGAAGCTTTCTTT
TRBV9	15	-	few	TRBJ1-2	CASSVDPEANYGYTF	TGTGCCAGCAGCGTAGATCCGGAAGCTAACTATGGCTACACCTTC
TRBV27	17	TRBD1	few	TRBJ1-1	CASSLMGVTGGGTEAFF	TGTGCCAGCAGTTTAATGGGGGTGACAGGGGGTGGCACTGAAGCTTTCTTT
TRBV2	15	-	-	TRBJ2-7	CANSASQERPVEQYF	TGTGCCAACAGTGCCTCACAGGAGCGCCCGGTCGAGCAGTACTTC
TRBV6-4	16	TRBD1	many	TRBJ1-5	CASSARTGLSNQPQHF	TGTGCCAGCAGCGCCCGGACAGGCCTTAGCAATCAGCCCCAGCATTTT
TRBV12-5	18	-	many	TRBJ2-6	CASGLYLGGPAGANVLTF	TGTGCTAGTGGTTTGTATCTCGGGGGGCCAGCTGGGGCCAACGTCCTGACTTTC
TRBV29-1	13	-	few	TRBJ2-7	CSVEAGGEYEQYF	TGCAGCGTTGAGGCAGGGGGGGAATACGAGCAGTACTTC
TRBV7-8	16	-	few	TRBJ2-7	CASSSQLGSVSYEQYF	TGTGCCAGCAGCTCCCAACTGGGTTCAGTCTCCTACGAGCAGTACTTC
TRBV4-1	13	-	many	TRBJ2-1	CASSQDTVPEQFF	TGCGCCAGCAGCCAAGATACCGTTCCTGAGCAGTTCTTC